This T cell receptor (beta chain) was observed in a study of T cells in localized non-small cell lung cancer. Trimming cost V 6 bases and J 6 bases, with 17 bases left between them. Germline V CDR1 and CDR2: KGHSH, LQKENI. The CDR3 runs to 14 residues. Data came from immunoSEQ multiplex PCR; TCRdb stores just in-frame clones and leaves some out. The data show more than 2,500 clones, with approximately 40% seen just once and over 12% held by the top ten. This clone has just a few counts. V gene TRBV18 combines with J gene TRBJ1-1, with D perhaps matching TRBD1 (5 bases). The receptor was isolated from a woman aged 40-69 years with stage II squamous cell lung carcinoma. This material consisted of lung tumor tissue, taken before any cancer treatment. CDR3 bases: TGTGCCAGCTCTTCGGGAAGGGGCTTTTCTGAAGCTTTCTTT. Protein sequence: CASSSGRGFSEAFF. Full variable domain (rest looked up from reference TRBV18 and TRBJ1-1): NAGVMQNPRHLVRRRGQEARLRCSPMKGHSHVYWYRQLPEEGLKFMVYLQKENIIDESGMPKERFSAEFPKEGPSILRIQQVVRGDSAAYFCASSSGRGFSEAFFGQGTRLTVV.